This T cell receptor beta chain was observed in a study of T cells after yellow fever vaccination. General observations from the study: Overall, a small share of clonotypes was seen in both CD4 and CD8 compartments.

As TCR cDNA was made by 5'RACE template switching, a universal primer site and UMIs were added. TCRdb reprocessed the 5' RACE reads via MiXCR and lists one record per CDR3 protein. The table records about 400,000 distinct CDR3 sequences, 6.2% of them present only once. This clonotype was recorded a few times. The antigen is unknown. CDR3 length equals 19 residues. In germline, CDR1 is MRHNA, CDR2 SNTAGT. Unmatched junction bases numbered 21, after V lost 6 bases and J lost 7 bases. The chain uses TRBV6-4 and TRBJ2-1; TRBD2 agrees at 10 bases. This clonotype was sampled from a young man who received the YFV17D yellow fever vaccine. The sequenced sample was PBMCs, obtained 5 days after the yellow fever booster vaccination. The CDR3 DNA sequence: TGTGCCAGCAGCACCCCACGGAGCGGGAGGGCCTATCGGGAGAATGAGCAGTTCTTC. Translating it yields CASSTPRSGRAYRENEQFF.